Below, one TCR beta chain is given with its context. Data came from immunoSEQ multiplex PCR; TCRdb stores just in-frame clones and leaves some out. The sample consists of around 220,000 clones, 70% to 85% of them appearing once. This sample was taken from a study of blood T cell repertoires in COVID-19. The overall study: The cDNA or gDNA used as material had been derived from T cells, B-cell-depleted T cells, or PBMCs.

Material for sequencing was peripheral blood. This TCR came from a woman at least 80 years old with COVID-19, enrolled during active disease.

The CDR3: CASRRPGQGAPYEQYF. As DNA, the CDR3 is TGTGCCAGCCGACGGCCCGGACAGGGGGCGCCCTACGAGCAGTACTTC. J is TRBJ2-7 and V is TRBV5-6, with 11 bases fitting TRBD1. The junction had 11 bases not matched to a gene; V was cut back by 7 bases and J by 2 bases. The germline V gene encodes CDR1 SGHDT and CDR2 YYEEEE. The CDR3 loop spans 16 amino acids.